Below are 21 T cell receptor beta chains sequenced from a single sample in a study of blood T cell repertoires in COVID-19. Clones were sequenced by immunoSEQ multiplex PCR, and TCRdb holds only the in-frame ones, with some missing. Found here are about 68,000 clones, approximately 90% of them singletons; the top ten hold roughly 3.1%. Sequencing was performed on peripheral blood. These TCRs come from a woman between 50 and 59 years old with COVID-19, enrolled during active disease.

The V gene is TRBV10-3, the J gene TRBJ2-7, with 9 bases identical to TRBD2. Trimming took 3 bases from V and 0 from J; bases not matched to a gene: 3. CDR3 length: 15 amino acids. In germline, CDR1 is ENHRY, CDR2 SYGVKD. In nucleotides, the CDR3 is TGTGCCATCAGTGACCAGCGGGAGGACTCCTACGAGCAGTACTTC. Residues: CAISDQREDSYEQYF.

J is TRBJ1-6 and V is TRBV7-3; perhaps TRBD1 as D (6 bases). This CDR3 region has 14 residues. Germline V gene sequence: CDR1 SGHTA, CDR2 FQGTGA. V was clipped by 4 bases and J by 4 bases, with 8 bases between them. This CDR3 is CASSSDSYNSPLHF. In DNA form, the CDR3 reads TGTGCCAGCAGCTCGGACAGTTATAATTCACCCCTCCACTTT.

This sequence joins TRBV2 and TRBJ2-1; D not certain. Germline CDR1 and CDR2: SNHLY and FYNNEI. V was pared by 6 bases and J by 9 bases, with 18 bases between. The CDR3 has 14 amino acids. The CDR3 loop reads CASRGDLAATEQFF. The CDR3 nucleotides are TGTGCCAGCAGAGGAGACTTAGCAGCTACTGAGCAGTTCTTC. Based on the CDR3 plus reference TRBV2 and TRBJ2-1, the full variable domain is EPEVTQTPSHQVTQMGQEVILRCVPISNHLYFYWYRQILGQKVEFLVSFYNNEISEKSEIFDDQFSVERPDGSNFTLKIRSTKLEDSAMYFCASRGDLAATEQFFGPGTRLTVL.

This chain connects TRBV5-3 to TRBJ2-1, with a possible D match to TRBD2 (5 bases). TRBV5-3 is flagged as an ORF with uncertain function. The germline V and J ends were trimmed by 5 bases and 3 bases, with 15 bases remaining between them. The CDR3 extends over 15 amino acids. The CDR3 nucleotides are TGTGCCAGAAGGGTCTTACTAGATTACTACAATGAGCAGTTCTTC. It specifies CARRVLLDYYNEQFF.

The table lists this clone with a count of one. The V and J genes are TRBV28 and TRBJ2-7; TRBD1 is a possible D gene (5 bases). Germline CDR1 reads MDHEN; CDR2 reads SYDVKM. Trimming pared 3 bases from V and 2 bases from J, leaving 11 bases between. The CDR3 is 14 amino acids. This chain's CDR3 is CASSLYRPPYEQYF. In DNA form, the CDR3 reads TGTGCCAGCAGTTTGTACAGGCCTCCCTACGAGCAGTACTTC.

The rearrangement joins TRBV24-1 to TRBJ2-3; 7 positions agree with TRBD1. There are 13 residues in the CDR3. V shed 6 bases, J shed 5 bases, and the junction held 4 bases outside the gene matches. Per the germline V gene, CDR1 is KGHDR and CDR2 is SFDVKD. CDR3 bases: TGTGCCACCAGTCCCAGGGGGAAAGATACGCAGTATTTT. It codes for CATSPRGKDTQYF.

In its sample, this clone was seen once. V and J are TRBV28 and TRBJ1-6; possible D gene TRBD1, 5 bases. V lost 7 bases and J lost 9, with 16 bases in between. There are 14 residues in the CDR3. Germline V gene lookup returns CDR1 MDHEN and CDR2 SYDVKM. The CDR3 here is CASTPGRGSSPLHF. CDR3 sequence (DNA): TGTGCCAGCACCCCGGGCCGGGGGAGTTCACCCCTCCACTTT.

This chain links TRBV11-2 with TRBJ2-7; 7 bases are shared with TRBD2. Germline assignment: CDR1 SGHAT and CDR2 FQNNGV. After removal of 2 bases from V and 5 bases from J, the junction contained 12 bases not matched to a gene. The CDR3 is made up of 16 amino acids. The CDR3 loop is CASSLRSGTPPNEQYF. In DNA form, the CDR3 reads TGTGCCAGCAGCTTAAGGAGCGGGACCCCCCCCAACGAGCAGTACTTC. Combining the CDR3 with reference TRBV11-2 and TRBJ2-7 gives the whole variable domain EAGVAQSPRYKIIEKRQSVAFWCNPISGHATLYWYQQILGQGPKLLIQFQNNGVVDDSQLPKDRFSAERLKGVDSTLKIQPAKLEDSAVYLCASSLRSGTPPNEQYFGPGTRLTVT.

In its sample, this clone was seen a few times. The chain combines TRBV28 with TRBJ2-3; 7 nucleotides agree with TRBD2. Germline CDR1 is MDHEN and CDR2 is SYDVKM. The CDR3 has 15 residues. V was pared by 8 bases and J by 9 bases, with 17 bases of the junction left unmatched. The CDR3 loop is CASHELARSGGTQYF. The DNA of the CDR3 is TGTGCCAGCCACGAACTAGCGCGGTCGGGTGGCACGCAGTATTTT.

The V call is TRBV5-1, the J call TRBJ2-1, with 12 bases fitting TRBD2. V lost 4 bases and J lost 7; bases outside the gene matches: 6. CDR3 length: 15 residues. The germline V gene has CDR1 SGHRS and CDR2 YFSETQ. The CDR3 reads CASSNGLAGFNEQFF. The CDR3, as DNA: TGCGCCAGCAGCAACGGACTAGCGGGATTTAATGAGCAGTTCTTC.

The CDR3 sequence: CASRASGDPYGYTF. The CDR3 DNA follows: TGTGCCAGCAGAGCTTCGGGGGATCCCTATGGCTACACCTTC. The rearrangement links TRBV27 to TRBJ1-2; tentative D call: TRBD1 (5 bases). There are 14 residues in the CDR3. Trimming took off 6 bases at V and 4 bases at J, with 15 bases between the two ends. Germline V gene lookup returns CDR1 MNHEY and CDR2 SMNVEV (reference sequence).

The CDR3 is CASSNVGESSYNEQFF. The CDR3 nucleotides read TGTGCCAGCAGCAACGTTGGGGAGAGCTCCTACAATGAGCAGTTCTTC. This chain uses TRBV21-1 with TRBJ2-1; TRBD2 reflects the table's D call only, with no check against the DNA. TRBV21-1 is deemed a pseudogene. The CDR3 has 16 residues.

This chain joins TRBV2 and TRBJ1-6; no clear D. This CDR3 comprises 16 residues. In germline, CDR1 is SNHLY, CDR2 FYNNEI. Trimming cost V 5 bases and J 6 bases, with 17 bases left between them. CDR3 DNA sequence: TGTGCCAGCAGTCCCTGGGAGGGTTTGGGTAATTCACCCCTCCACTTT. Translated, it gives CASSPWEGLGNSPLHF.

The chain couples TRBV7-2 to TRBJ2-5, with 12 bases identical to TRBD2. This CDR3 comprises 14 residues. CDR1 is SGHTA and CDR2 is FQGNSA in the germline V gene. V shed 3 bases, J shed 4 bases, and the junction held 0 bases outside the gene matches. The CDR3 reads CASSLGLAGETQYF. The CDR3 bases are TGTGCCAGCAGCTTGGGACTAGCGGGAGAGACCCAGTACTTC.

In its sample, this clone was seen once. This chain uses TRBV5-1 with TRBJ2-3; 8 bases line up with TRBD1. The CDR3 contains 15 residues. Germline trimming cut 3 bases from V and 0 bases from J; bases unmatched to any gene: 3. CDR1 and CDR2 (germline): SGHRS, YFSETQ. CDR3 region: CASSYRQGSTDTQYF. Written as DNA, the CDR3 is TGCGCCAGCAGCTACCGACAGGGGAGCACAGATACGCAGTATTTT.

This clone was seen only a few times. The chain links TRBV7-9 to TRBJ1-6; D is perhaps TRBD1 (5 bases). Trimming stripped 5 bases from V and 7 bases from J, with 15 bases between. The CDR3 runs 15 residues. CDR1 and CDR2 from the germline V gene are SEHNR and FQNEAQ (reference sequence). The DNA of the CDR3 is TGTGCCAGCAGCCCCTCGGAGGGGAAAAATTCACCCCTCCACTTT. Translated: CASSPSEGKNSPLHF. Full variable domain (rest looked up from reference TRBV7-9 and TRBJ1-6): DTGVSQNPRHKITKRGQNVTFRCDPISEHNRLYWYRQTLGQGPEFLTYFQNEAQLEKSRLLSDRFSAERPKGSFSTLEIQRTEQGDSAMYLCASSPSEGKNSPLHFGNGTRLTVT.

The chain is built from TRBV18 and TRBJ2-7; D is perhaps TRBD1 (6 bases). Germline V gives CDR1 KGHSH, CDR2 LQKENI. V lost 5 bases and J lost 0, with 14 bases in between. The CDR3 runs 15 residues. The CDR3 region is CASSKRQESSYEQYF. The CDR3 DNA is TGTGCCAGCTCAAAACGACAGGAAAGCTCCTACGAGCAGTACTTC.

The chain has TRBV7-9 and TRBJ2-2, with 12 bases matching TRBD2. Germline V gives CDR1 SEHNR, CDR2 FQNEAQ (reference sequence). This CDR3 spans 15 amino acids. Trimming cost V 4 bases and J 5 bases; bases outside gene matches: 2. The CDR3 region is CASSSSGRATGELFF. CDR3 sequence (DNA): TGTGCCAGCAGCTCTAGCGGGAGGGCTACCGGGGAGCTGTTTTTT.

The genes are TRBV2 and TRBJ2-1, with TRBD2 matching 8 bases. Germline CDR1 reads SNHLY; CDR2 reads FYNNEI. V shed 6 bases and J 13 bases; nucleotides not matched to a gene: 11. CDR3 length: 13 amino acids. The CDR3 coding sequence is TGTGCCAGCAGCGATGGACTAGCCGTCGGTCAGTTCTTC. Its translation: CASSDGLAVGQFF.

The chain combines TRBV12-3 or TRBV12-4 with TRBJ2-7; D is undetermined. Deletions cut 1 base from V and 5 bases from J, with 6 bases between. This CDR3 region has 12 residues. The CDR3 DNA is TGTGCCAGCAGTTTAGGGGCCAACGAGCAGTACTTC. Protein: CASSLGANEQYF.

The rearrangement uses TRBV7-8 and TRBJ2-1, with 10 bases lining up with TRBD2. The CDR3 covers 15 residues. Germline V gives CDR1 SGHVS, CDR2 FQNEAQ. Trimming took 5 bases from V and 10 from J; bases not matched to a gene: 11. This CDR3 reads CASSPMTSGLGEQFF. DNA of the CDR3: TGTGCCAGCAGCCCCATGACTAGCGGGCTGGGGGAGCAGTTCTTC.